The 19 T cell receptor beta chains below were found in one sample sequenced in a study of CD8 T cells in ankylosing spondylitis. TCRdb recomputed calls from the 5' RACE reads with MiXCR, one row per CDR3 protein. The sample lists around 280,000 distinct CDR3 sequences, approximately 20% occurring once. The material sequenced was blood, either unsorted or a sorted T cell fraction (not recorded which). These receptors were taken from a male donor with ankylosing spondylitis or in good health (not recorded which).

The chain carries TRBV27 and TRBJ2-2; D may be TRBD1 (5 bases). V was trimmed by 8 bases and J by 6 bases, leaving 10 bases between them. Germline lookup yields CDR1 MNHEY and CDR2 SMNVEV (reference sequence). There are 12 residues in the CDR3. This CDR3 reads CASAQGSGELFF. In DNA form, the CDR3 reads TGTGCCAGCGCCCAGGGATCCGGGGAGCTGTTTTTT.

The rearrangement joins TRBV20-1 to TRBJ2-1, with D perhaps TRBD2 (7 bases). This CDR3 region has 14 residues. Germline V CDR1 and CDR2: DFQATT, SNEGSKA (reference sequence). The V end was cut by 1 base, the J end by 4 bases, with 11 bases between. The CDR3 sequence: CSARVGGPYNEQFF. In DNA form, the CDR3 reads TGCAGTGCTAGAGTGGGGGGGCCTTACAATGAGCAGTTCTTC.

V gene TRBV28 combines with J gene TRBJ1-5; the match to TRBD1 covers 8 bases. Germline CDR1 reads MDHEN; CDR2 reads SYDVKM. The CDR3 sequence is 15 residues long. Losses at the gene ends were 5 bases for V and 4 bases for J; bases not matched to a gene: 7. The CDR3: CASSADRVGNQPQHF. The CDR3 DNA sequence: TGTGCCAGCAGTGCGGACAGGGTAGGGAATCAGCCCCAGCATTTT.

The CDR3 region is CATHLGSNTGELFF. In DNA, the CDR3 is TGCGCCACCCACCTGGGGTCGAACACCGGGGAGCTGTTTTTT. V and J are TRBV5-1 and TRBJ2-2; unclear D gene. Trimming removed 9 bases at V and 0 bases at J, with 12 bases between. The CDR3 totals 14 residues. Germline V lookup: CDR1 SGHRS, CDR2 YFSETQ.

V is TRBV7-8 and J is TRBJ1-2; 7 bases align to TRBD1. Germline CDR1 SGHVS, CDR2 FQNEAQ. After removal of 5 bases from V and 4 bases from J, the junction contained 7 bases not matched to a gene. The CDR3 consists of 14 residues. This chain's CDR3 is CASSLGHRGYGYTF. CDR3 nucleotides: TGTGCCAGCAGCCTAGGTCACAGGGGCTATGGCTACACCTTC.

This clonotype was seen a handful of times. The rearrangement links TRBV10-3 to TRBJ1-2, with D unclear. V was cut by 3 bases and J by 1 base, with 6 bases left in between. The CDR3 has 13 amino acids. Per germline, CDR1 ENHRY and CDR2 SYGVKD. The DNA of the CDR3 is TGTGCCATCAGTGACACGGGTAACTATGGCTACACCTTC. It codes for CAISDTGNYGYTF.

The chain joins TRBV9 to TRBJ1-1; 10 bases map to TRBD1. The germline V gene has CDR1 SGDLS and CDR2 YYNGEE. The CDR3 covers 16 residues. Trimming took 2 bases from V and 5 from J; bases not matched to a gene: 9. The CDR3 sequence is CASSVDPGQGMTEAFF. In nucleotides, the CDR3 is TGTGCCAGCAGCGTGGATCCGGGACAGGGGATGACTGAAGCTTTCTTT.

This chain connects TRBV20-1 to TRBJ1-6; no reliable D call. CDR3 size: 15 residues. The germline V gene encodes CDR1 DFQATT and CDR2 SNEGSKA (reference sequence). Deletions cut 2 bases from V and 4 bases from J, with 12 bases between. The DNA for the CDR3 is TGCAGTGCTAGATACAGAGAGTCTTATAATTCACCCCTCCACTTT. Translated, it gives CSARYRESYNSPLHF.

This sequence joins TRBV4-1 and TRBJ2-3, with unresolved D. V was pared by 1 base and J by 2 bases, with 7 bases between. The CDR3 totals 14 residues. Germline V lookup: CDR1 MGHRA, CDR2 YSYEKL. CDR3 amino acids: CASSQGPFTDTQYF. CDR3 nucleotides: TGCGCCAGCAGCCAAGGGCCCTTCACAGATACGCAGTATTTT.

This clonotype was picked up a small number of times. This chain joins TRBV5-1 and TRBJ2-1, with 14 nucleotides matching TRBD2. V was pared by 5 bases and J by 8 bases, with 3 bases of the junction left unmatched. The CDR3 runs 14 residues. Germline assignment: CDR1 SGHRS and CDR2 YFSETQ. The CDR3 DNA sequence: TGCGCCAGCAGGGGACTAGCGGGAGTCGATGAGCAGTTCTTC. Protein sequence: CASRGLAGVDEQFF.

The V gene is TRBV19, the J gene TRBJ2-2; 8 bases align to TRBD2. CDR3 length: 14 residues. Unmatched junction bases numbered 5, after V lost 6 bases and J lost 5 bases. The germline V gene encodes CDR1 LNHDA and CDR2 SQIVND (reference sequence). The CDR3 sequence is CASRPGGKTGELFF. The CDR3 DNA sequence: TGTGCCAGTAGGCCGGGAGGGAAAACCGGGGAGCTGTTTTTT.

This clonotype has ten or more counts. V usage is TRBV20-1 and J usage is TRBJ2-1; weak D call: TRBD2 (5 bases). V lost 0 bases, J lost 4 bases, and 10 bases lay in between. The CDR3 runs 14 residues. Germline assignment: CDR1 DFQATT and CDR2 SNEGSKA (reference sequence). Written as DNA, the CDR3 is TGCAGTGCTAGAGAACCAGCGGTGTACAATGAGCAGTTCTTC. It yields the protein CSAREPAVYNEQFF.

The chain combines TRBV7-2 with TRBJ2-3; D may correspond to TRBD1 or TRBD2 (6 bases each). CDR3 length: 15 residues. V was shortened by 1 base and J by 9 bases, with 17 bases between the two germline ends. CDR1 SGHTA and CDR2 FQGNSA come from the germline V gene. The CDR3 nucleotides read TGTGCCAGCAGCTTAGGGGGGGCAGCACAGATAACGCAGTATTTT. Translated, it gives CASSLGGAAQITQYF.

This clonotype turned up a few times. This chain uses TRBV5-1 with TRBJ2-2; unclear D gene. In germline, CDR1 is SGHRS, CDR2 YFSETQ. The CDR3 contains 13 residues. V was trimmed by 4 bases and J by 6 bases, leaving 10 bases between them. Here the CDR3 DNA reads TGCGCCAGCAGCCCCTCTGGGGCCGGGGAGCTGTTTTTT. It yields the protein CASSPSGAGELFF.

This clonotype was counted only a few times. This sequence joins TRBV6-2 or TRBV6-3 and TRBJ1-1; D gene ambiguous. The CDR3 spans 12 residues. The V end lost 6 bases, the J end lost 3 bases, and 8 bases lay between the germline ends. Germline loops: CDR1 MNHEY, CDR2 SVGEGT. The CDR3 nucleotides read TGTGCCAGCAGCAGAAGTCACACTGAAGCTTTCTTT. Its protein product is CASSRSHTEAFF.

The V gene is TRBV12-3 or TRBV12-4, the J gene TRBJ2-5; D is possibly TRBD1 (6 bases). This CDR3 is built from 14 residues. Trimming removed 6 bases at V and 6 bases at J, with 17 bases between. The DNA of the CDR3 is TGTGCCAGCAGCCTTTGGACAGTCGGGCAGACCCAGTACTTC. Protein: CASSLWTVGQTQYF.

This clonotype was picked up many times. This chain links TRBV5-1 with TRBJ2-3; weak D call: TRBD2 (6 bases). The V end lost 3 bases, the J end lost 0 bases, and 14 bases lay between the germline ends. Germline values: CDR1 SGHRS, CDR2 YFSETQ. The CDR3 consists of 16 residues. CDR3 amino acids: CASSSGTGTSTDTQYF. The CDR3 bases are TGCGCCAGCAGCTCCGGGACTGGCACTAGCACAGATACGCAGTATTTT.

The chain carries TRBV11-2 and TRBJ2-7; no firm D call. CDR1 and CDR2 from the germline V gene are SGHAT and FQNNGV. The CDR3 covers 17 residues. The V gene lost 5 bases and the J gene lost 0 bases, with 20 bases spanning the gap. The CDR3, as DNA: TGTGCCAGCAGCCTGACTTCCGGCCCACGGAGCTCCTACGAGCAGTACGTC. The encoded protein is CASSLTSGPRSSYEQYV.

This clonotype came up once. The chain carries TRBV6-2 or TRBV6-3 and TRBJ2-1, with 7 bases matching TRBD2. The germline V gene has CDR1 MNHEY and CDR2 SVGEGT. This CDR3 has 15 amino acids. With V trimmed by 6 bases and J by 0 bases, 5 bases remained unmatched. CDR3 DNA sequence: TGTGCCAGCAGCCGAAGCGGGGCCTCCTACAATGAGCAGTTCTTC. Amino acid sequence: CASSRSGASYNEQFF.